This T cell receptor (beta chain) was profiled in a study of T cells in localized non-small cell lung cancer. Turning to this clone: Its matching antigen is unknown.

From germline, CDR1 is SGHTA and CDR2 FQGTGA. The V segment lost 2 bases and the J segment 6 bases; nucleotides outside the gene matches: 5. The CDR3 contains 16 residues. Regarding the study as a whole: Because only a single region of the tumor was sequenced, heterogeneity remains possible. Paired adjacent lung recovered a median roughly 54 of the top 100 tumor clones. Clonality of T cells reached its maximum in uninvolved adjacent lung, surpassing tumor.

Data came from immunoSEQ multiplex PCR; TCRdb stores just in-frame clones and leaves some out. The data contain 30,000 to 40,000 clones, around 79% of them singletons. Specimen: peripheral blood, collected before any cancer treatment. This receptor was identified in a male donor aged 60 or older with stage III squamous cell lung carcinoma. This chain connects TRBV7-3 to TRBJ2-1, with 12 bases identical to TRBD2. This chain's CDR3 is CASSLDPTSGGNEQFF. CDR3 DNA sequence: TGTGCCAGCAGCTTAGACCCGACTAGCGGGGGCAATGAGCAGTTCTTC.